Listed below are T cell receptor beta chains from one sample, sequenced in a study of OX40 agonist ivuxolimab in advanced cancers. Sequencing used immunoSEQ multiplex PCR; TCRdb keeps in-frame clones, though not all of them. The table lists 80,000 to 100,000 clones, roughly 94% of them singletons. The source material was CD4+ or CD8+ T cells sorted from blood, sampled in a trial of the OX40 agonist ivuxolimab. Source of these receptors: an adult with an advanced solid tumor such as melanoma, head and neck, liver or kidney cancer. CDR3s include the opening cysteine and the closing phenylalanine or tryptophan. D genes are given only for firm matches. Rows give clone size only sometimes, using once, few, many, or a class for an expanded clone.

j_gene,v_gene,abundance,d_gene,CDR3nt,CDR3aa
TRBJ1-5,TRBV18,few,TRBD1,TGTGCCAGCTCACCGACAGGGCCTCAGCCCCAGCATTTT,CASSPTGPQPQHF
TRBJ2-5,TRBV15,.,.,TGTGCCACCAGCAGGTCCCCCCTATATCCGGTTGAGACCCAGTACTTC,CATSRSPLYPVETQYF
TRBJ2-1,TRBV19,.,TRBD2,TGTGCCAGTAGTCCCCCCGTTGCGGGACTAGCGTCCTACAATGAGCAGTTCTTC,CASSPPVAGLASYNEQFF
TRBJ2-2,TRBV19,.,TRBD1,TGTGCCAGTAGTATAGTTCGGACAGGGGGCACCGGGGAGCTGTTTTTT,CASSIVRTGGTGELFF
TRBJ2-3,TRBV11-2,.,.,TGTGCCAGCAGCTTAGATCCGAACCCCCGCACAGATACGCAGTATTTT,CASSLDPNPRTDTQYF
TRBJ1-1,TRBV10-3,.,TRBD1,TGTGCCATCAGTGACGACAGGGGGAACACTGAAGCTTTCTTT,CAISDDRGNTEAFF
TRBJ1-1,TRBV2,.,.,TGTGCCAGCAGGATTTCGTTACCTGAAGCTTTCTTT,CASRISLPEAFF
TRBJ1-1,TRBV4-1,once,.,TGCGCCAGCAGCCAAGGTGATCAGGGTAACACTGAAGCTTTCTTT,CASSQGDQGNTEAFF
TRBJ1-1,TRBV6-5,.,.,TGTGCCAGCAGTTACAATGGCGGGAACACTGAAGCTTTCTTT,CASSYNGGNTEAFF
TRBJ1-1,TRBV1,.,.,TGCACCTGCAGGACAGGTGGTGTAACTGAAGCTTTCTTT,CTCRTGGVTEAFF
TRBJ1-2,TRBV7-9,.,.,TGTGCCAGCAGCTTAGATCGAGGGCATCATAACTATGGCTACACCTTC,CASSLDRGHHNYGYTF
TRBJ2-7,TRBV18,.,TRBD1,TGTGCCAGCTCACCACGGACAGGCCTATTCTACGAGCAGTACTTC,CASSPRTGLFYEQYF
TRBJ1-1,TRBV6-5,.,.,TGTGCCAGCCGGAAAACGACAGTCCGAAACACTGAAGCTTTCTTT,CASRKTTVRNTEAFF
TRBJ2-1,TRBV29-1,few,.,TGCAGCGTTGAGTTGTGGGGGGGCGGTGGGTACAATGAGCAGTTCTTC,CSVELWGGGGYNEQFF
TRBJ2-5,TRBV7-3,.,.,TGTGCCAGCAGCTTAAACGGAGTCAGGGAGACCCAGTACTTC,CASSLNGVRETQYF
TRBJ2-7,TRBV15,.,.,TGTGCCACCAGCAGAGGCCTGACAGACACGAGCTCCTACGAGCAGTACTTC,CATSRGLTDTSSYEQYF
TRBJ1-6,TRBV21-1,.,.,TGTGCCAGCAGCAAAGTTAGGAATTGGGCACAGGGGCACTATAATTCACCCCTCCACTTT,CASSKVRNWAQGHYNSPLHF
TRBJ2-2,TRBV25-1,.,TRBD2,TGTGCCAGCAGTGAATGGGCTAGCGGGAGTTCGGGCGGGGAGCTGTTTTTT,CASSEWASGSSGGELFF
TRBJ1-5,TRBV11-2,.,.,TGTGCCAGCAGCGCAAGGGGCGCATATAGCAATCAGCCCCAGCATTTT,CASSARGAYSNQPQHF
TRBJ2-1,TRBV19,.,TRBD2,TGTGCCAGTAGTGCTAGACTAGCGGGGGGCCTCAGCTCCTACAATGAGCAGTTCTTC,CASSARLAGGLSSYNEQFF
TRBJ1-1,TRBV5-1,.,.,TGCGCCAGCAGCCCTGGCGGGGGAGCTGAAGCTTTCTTT,CASSPGGGAEAFF
TRBJ1-1,TRBV15,.,.,TGTGCCACCAGCAGAGATGGCCGGGAAGCTTTCTTT,CATSRDGREAFF
TRBJ1-5,TRBV28,.,.,TGTGCCACCCGGAGTAGCAATCATCCCCAGCATTTT,CATRSSNHPQHF
TRBJ1-2,TRBV7-2,.,.,TGTGCCAGCAGCTTAGACAGGTCTTTCTATGGCTACACCTTC,CASSLDRSFYGYTF
TRBJ1-3,TRBV7-8,.,TRBD1,TGTGCCAGCAGCTTTTGGACAGGCTCTGGAAACACCATATATTTT,CASSFWTGSGNTIYF
TRBJ2-7,TRBV28,.,.,TGTGCCAGCAGCCCCCGCAGGGCCCCCTACGAGCAGTACTTC,CASSPRRAPYEQYF
TRBJ1-1,TRBV9,.,.,TGTGCCAGCAGCGGGGACGGGATCCGAGGCACTGAAGCTTTCTTT,CASSGDGIRGTEAFF
TRBJ1-2,TRBV7-2,.,.,TGTGCCAGCAGTCCCCCGTCCCCTAACTATGGCTACACCTTC,CASSPPSPNYGYTF
TRBJ2-7,TRBV28,.,.,TGTGCCAGCAGTTTGAGGCGGACCAGCTCCTACGAGCAGTACTTC,CASSLRRTSSYEQYF
TRBJ1-5,TRBV5-5,.,.,TGTGCCAGCAGCTATGGGACATCTAGCAATCAGCCCCAGCATTTT,CASSYGTSSNQPQHF
TRBJ1-3,TRBV5-1,.,TRBD1,TGCGCCAGCAGCTTGTTCCCTCCCGGGGACAGGGGGGCTGGGATGGGAAACACCATATATTTT,CASSLFPPGDRGAGMGNTIYF
TRBJ2-1,TRBV29-1,.,TRBD2,TGCAGCGCCGGAAGAGGGGGGACTAGCGGGAGTAATGAGCAGTTCTTC,CSAGRGGTSGSNEQFF